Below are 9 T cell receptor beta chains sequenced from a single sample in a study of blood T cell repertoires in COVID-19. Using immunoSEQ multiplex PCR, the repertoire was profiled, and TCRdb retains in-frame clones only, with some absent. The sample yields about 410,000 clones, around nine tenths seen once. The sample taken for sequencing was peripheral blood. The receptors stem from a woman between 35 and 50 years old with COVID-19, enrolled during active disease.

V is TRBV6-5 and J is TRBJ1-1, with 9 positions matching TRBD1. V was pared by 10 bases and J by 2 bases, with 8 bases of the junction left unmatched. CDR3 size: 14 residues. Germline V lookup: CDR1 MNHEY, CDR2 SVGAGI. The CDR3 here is CANRRDRVNTEAFF. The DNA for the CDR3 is TGTGCCAACCGGCGGGACAGGGTAAACACTGAAGCTTTCTTT.

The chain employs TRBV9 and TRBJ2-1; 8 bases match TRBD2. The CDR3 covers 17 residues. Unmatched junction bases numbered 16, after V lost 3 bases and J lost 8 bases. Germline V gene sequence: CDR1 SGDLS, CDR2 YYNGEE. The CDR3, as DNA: TGTGCCAGCAGCGAGGGATCCGGGACTAGATCCCCCTATGAGCAGTTCTTC. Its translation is CASSEGSGTRSPYEQFF.

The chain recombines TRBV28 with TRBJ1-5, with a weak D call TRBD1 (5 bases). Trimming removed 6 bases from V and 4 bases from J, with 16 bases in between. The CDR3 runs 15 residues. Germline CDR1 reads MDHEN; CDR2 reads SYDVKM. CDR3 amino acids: CASRADGGKNQPQHF. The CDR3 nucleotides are TGTGCCAGCAGGGCTGACGGGGGGAAAAATCAGCCCCAGCATTTT.

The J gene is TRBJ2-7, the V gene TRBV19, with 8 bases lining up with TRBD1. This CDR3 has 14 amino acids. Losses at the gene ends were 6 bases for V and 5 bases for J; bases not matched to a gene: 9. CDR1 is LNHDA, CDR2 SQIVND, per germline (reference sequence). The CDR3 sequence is CASRMTQGAHEQYF. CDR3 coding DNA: TGTGCCAGTAGGATGACCCAGGGGGCCCACGAGCAGTACTTC. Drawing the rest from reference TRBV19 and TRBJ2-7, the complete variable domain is DGGITQSPKYLFRKEGQNVTLSCEQNLNHDAMYWYRQDPGQGLRLIYYSQIVNDFQKGDIAEGYSVSREKKESFPLTVTSAQKNPTAFYLCASRMTQGAHEQYFGPGTRLTVT.

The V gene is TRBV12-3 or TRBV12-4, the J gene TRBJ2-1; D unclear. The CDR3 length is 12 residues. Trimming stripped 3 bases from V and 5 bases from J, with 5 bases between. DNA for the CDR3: TGTGCCAGCAGTTTGGGCCACAATGAGCAGTTCTTC. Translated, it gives CASSLGHNEQFF.

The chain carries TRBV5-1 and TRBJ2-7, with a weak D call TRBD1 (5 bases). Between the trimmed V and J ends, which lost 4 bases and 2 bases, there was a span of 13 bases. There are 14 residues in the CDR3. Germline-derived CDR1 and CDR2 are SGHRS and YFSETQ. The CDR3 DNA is TGCGCCAGCAGCATATGGCCAGGGACCTACGAGCAGTACTTC. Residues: CASSIWPGTYEQYF.

CDR3 in DNA: TGTGCCAGCACTCGGGGGGGATTGGTCGAGCAGTACTTC. It encodes CASTRGGLVEQYF. J is TRBJ2-7 and V is TRBV28, with 8 bases identical to TRBD2. CDR1 and CDR2 (germline): MDHEN, SYDVKM. V trimming: 7 bases; J trimming: 6 bases; junction bases outside the gene matches: 8. The CDR3 has 13 amino acids.

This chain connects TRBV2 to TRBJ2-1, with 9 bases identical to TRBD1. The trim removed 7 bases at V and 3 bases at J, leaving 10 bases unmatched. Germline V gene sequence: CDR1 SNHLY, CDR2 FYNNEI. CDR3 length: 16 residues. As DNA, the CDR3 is TGTGCCAGCACTTACGCCGGGACAGGGAACTACAATGAGCAGTTCTTC. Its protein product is CASTYAGTGNYNEQFF.

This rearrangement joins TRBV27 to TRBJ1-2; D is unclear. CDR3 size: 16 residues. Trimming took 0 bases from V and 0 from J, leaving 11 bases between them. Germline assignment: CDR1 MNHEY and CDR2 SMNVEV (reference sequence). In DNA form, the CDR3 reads TGTGCCAGCAGTTTATCGACATCAGAAGCTAACTATGGCTACACCTTC. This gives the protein CASSLSTSEANYGYTF.